This is a list of T cell receptor beta chains from one sample in a study of radiotherapy plus CTLA-4 blockade in lung cancer. Profiled with immunoSEQ multiplex PCR; TCRdb holds only in-frame clones, not every one. The table lists about 59,000 clones, approximately 82% of them singletons. The source material was peripheral blood, sampled from a patient treated with radiotherapy plus ipilimumab. The receptors were sampled from a human donor with non-small cell lung cancer whose response to radiotherapy plus ipilimumab could not be evaluated. The CDR3 runs from the conserved cysteine through the conserved F or W. Fields, in order: V gene, J gene, CDR3 protein.

TRBV29-1,TRBJ2-6,CSARGVSGANVLTF
TRBV28,TRBJ2-7,CASSRGRGAGGREQYF
TRBV7-9,TRBJ2-2,CASSHQGVRELFF
TRBV19,TRBJ2-2,CASRLGQNTGELFF
TRBV7-9,TRBJ2-5,CASRGTSGGNQETQYF
TRBV6-6,TRBJ1-1,CASSNTRFGGTEAFF
TRBV5-4,TRBJ1-6,CASSPQGDNSPLHF
TRBV29-1,TRBJ2-1,CSVETEAYNEQFF
TRBV2,TRBJ1-1,CASSEAGARGYLNTEAFF
TRBV18,TRBJ2-3,CASKEASNTQYF
TRBV7-2,TRBJ2-7,CASSMGGSYYEQYF
TRBV5-1,TRBJ2-2,CASTDSRGQGTGELFF
TRBV25-1,-,CASQVNGGSGKTYEQYF